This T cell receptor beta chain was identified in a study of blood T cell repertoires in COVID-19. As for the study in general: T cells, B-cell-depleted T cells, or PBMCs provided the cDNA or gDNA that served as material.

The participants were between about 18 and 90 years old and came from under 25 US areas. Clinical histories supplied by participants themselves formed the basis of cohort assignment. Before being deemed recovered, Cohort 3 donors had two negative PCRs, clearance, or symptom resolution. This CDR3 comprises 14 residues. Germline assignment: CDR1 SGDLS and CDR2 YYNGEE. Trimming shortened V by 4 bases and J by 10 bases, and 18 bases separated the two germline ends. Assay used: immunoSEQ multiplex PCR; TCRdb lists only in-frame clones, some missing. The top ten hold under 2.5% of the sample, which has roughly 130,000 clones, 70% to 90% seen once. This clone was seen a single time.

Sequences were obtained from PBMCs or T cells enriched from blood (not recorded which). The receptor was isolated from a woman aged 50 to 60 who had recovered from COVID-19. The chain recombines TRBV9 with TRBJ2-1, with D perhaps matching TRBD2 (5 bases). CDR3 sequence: CASSPGISGREQFF. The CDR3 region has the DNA TGTGCCAGCAGCCCGGGGATCTCCGGGCGGGAGCAGTTCTTC. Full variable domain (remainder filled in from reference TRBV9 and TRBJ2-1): DSGVTQTPKHLITATGQRVTLRCSPRSGDLSVYWYQQSLDQGLQFLIQYYNGEERAKGNILERFSAQQFPDLHSELNLSSLELGDSALYFCASSPGISGREQFFGPGTRLTVL.